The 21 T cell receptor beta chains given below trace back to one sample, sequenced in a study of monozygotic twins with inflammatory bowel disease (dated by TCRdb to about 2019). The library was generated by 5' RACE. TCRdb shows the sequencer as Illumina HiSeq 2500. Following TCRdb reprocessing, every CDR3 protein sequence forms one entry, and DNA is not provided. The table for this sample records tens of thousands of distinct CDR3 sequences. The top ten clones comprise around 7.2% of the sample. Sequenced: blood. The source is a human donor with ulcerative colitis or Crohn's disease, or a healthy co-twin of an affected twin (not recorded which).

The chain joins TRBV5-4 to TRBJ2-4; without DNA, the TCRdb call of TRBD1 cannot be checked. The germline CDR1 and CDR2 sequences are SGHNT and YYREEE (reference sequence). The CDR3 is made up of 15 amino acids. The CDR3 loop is CASTRGGGIGNIQYF.

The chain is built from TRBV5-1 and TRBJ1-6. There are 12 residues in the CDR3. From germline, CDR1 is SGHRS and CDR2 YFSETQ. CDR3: CASSFENSPLHF.

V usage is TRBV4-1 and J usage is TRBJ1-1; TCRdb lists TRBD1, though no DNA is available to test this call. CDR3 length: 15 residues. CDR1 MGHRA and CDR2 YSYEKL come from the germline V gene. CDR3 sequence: CASSRDRERNTEAFF.

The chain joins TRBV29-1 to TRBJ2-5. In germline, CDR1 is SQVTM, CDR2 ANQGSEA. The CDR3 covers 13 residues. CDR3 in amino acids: CSVERLERETQYF.

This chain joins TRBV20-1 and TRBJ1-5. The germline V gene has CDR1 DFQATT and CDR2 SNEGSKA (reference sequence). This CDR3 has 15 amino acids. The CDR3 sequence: CSARDRETKGQPQHF.

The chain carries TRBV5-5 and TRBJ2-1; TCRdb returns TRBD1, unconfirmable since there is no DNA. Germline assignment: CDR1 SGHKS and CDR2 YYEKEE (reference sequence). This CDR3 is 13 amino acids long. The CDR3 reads CASSLQGLHEQFF.

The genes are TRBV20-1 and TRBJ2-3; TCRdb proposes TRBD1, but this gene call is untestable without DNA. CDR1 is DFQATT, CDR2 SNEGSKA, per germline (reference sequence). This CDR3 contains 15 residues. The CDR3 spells CSAWRDREDLWTQYF.

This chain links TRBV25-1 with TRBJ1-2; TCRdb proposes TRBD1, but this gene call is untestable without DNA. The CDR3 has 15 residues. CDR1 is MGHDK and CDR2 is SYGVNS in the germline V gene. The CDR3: CASRAGQGANYGYTF.

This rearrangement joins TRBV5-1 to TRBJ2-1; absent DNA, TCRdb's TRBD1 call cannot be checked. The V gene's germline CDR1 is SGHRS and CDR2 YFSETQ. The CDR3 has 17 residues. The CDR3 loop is CASSKTGTSSSYNEQFF.

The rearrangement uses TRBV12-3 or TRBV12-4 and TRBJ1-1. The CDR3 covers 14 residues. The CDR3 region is CASASRGGNTEAFF.

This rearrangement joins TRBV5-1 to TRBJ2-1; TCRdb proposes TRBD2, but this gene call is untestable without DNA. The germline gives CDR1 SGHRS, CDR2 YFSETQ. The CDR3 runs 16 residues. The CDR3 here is CASSLVTSGDYNEQFF.

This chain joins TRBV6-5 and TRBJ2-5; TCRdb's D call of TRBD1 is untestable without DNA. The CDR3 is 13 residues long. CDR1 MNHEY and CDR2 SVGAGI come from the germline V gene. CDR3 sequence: CASSYGAGETQYF.

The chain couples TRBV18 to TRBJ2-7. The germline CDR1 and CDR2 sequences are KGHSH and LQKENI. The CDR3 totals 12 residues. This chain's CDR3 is CASSPSSYEQYF.

CDR3 loop: CASSFGAGELFF. The genes are TRBV5-1 and TRBJ2-2. The length of the CDR3 is 12 residues. Looked up from germline, CDR1 is SGHRS and CDR2 is YFSETQ.

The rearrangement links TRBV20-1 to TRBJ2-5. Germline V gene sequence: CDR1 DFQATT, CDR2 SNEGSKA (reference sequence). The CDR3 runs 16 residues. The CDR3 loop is CSARDSSGGYQETQYF.

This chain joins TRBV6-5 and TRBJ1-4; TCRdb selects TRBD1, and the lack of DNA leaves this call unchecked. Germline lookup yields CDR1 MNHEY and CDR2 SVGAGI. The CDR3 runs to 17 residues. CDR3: CASSSAGTDATNEKLFF.

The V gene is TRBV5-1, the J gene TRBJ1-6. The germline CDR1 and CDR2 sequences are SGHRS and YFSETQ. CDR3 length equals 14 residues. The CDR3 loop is CASSLEGSNSPLHF.

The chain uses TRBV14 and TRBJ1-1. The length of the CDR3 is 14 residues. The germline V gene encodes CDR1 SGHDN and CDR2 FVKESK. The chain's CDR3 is CASSQDRPGTKTFF. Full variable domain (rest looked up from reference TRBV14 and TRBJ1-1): EAGVTQFPSHSVIEKGQTVTLRCDPISGHDNLYWYRRVMGKEIKFLLHFVKESKQDESGMPNNRFLAERTGGTYSTLKVQPAELEDSGVYFCASSQDRPGTKTFFGQGTRLTVV.

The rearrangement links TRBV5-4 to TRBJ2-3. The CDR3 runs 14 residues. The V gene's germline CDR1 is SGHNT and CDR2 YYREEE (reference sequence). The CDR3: CASSSAVAADTQYF.

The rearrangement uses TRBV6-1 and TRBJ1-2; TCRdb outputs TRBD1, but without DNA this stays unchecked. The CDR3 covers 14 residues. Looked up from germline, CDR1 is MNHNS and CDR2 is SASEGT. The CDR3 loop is CASAPGPGPVGYTF.

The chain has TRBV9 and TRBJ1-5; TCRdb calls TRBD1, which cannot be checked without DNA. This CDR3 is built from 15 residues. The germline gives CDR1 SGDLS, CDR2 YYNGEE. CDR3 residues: CASSAGGGGRQPQHF.